This T cell receptor beta chain was sequenced in a study of cytomegalovirus exposure and HLA in healthy donors. Study-level information: Genetic ancestry analysis placed about 76% of the 398 donors that were genotyped in the Caucasian-associated cluster. The study, taken as a whole, reports: The study found most TCR sequences rare, yet found some public TCRs in many donors. Reports showed the classifier diagnosing cytomegalovirus status with high specificity and sensitivity. The study assumed roughly uniform donor sequencing depth for presence/absence analyses.

Primers: 60 Vbeta forward and 13 Jbeta reverse. Generated by immunoSEQ multiplex PCR, the TCRdb table keeps only in-frame clones and is missing some. The table lists 110,000 to 150,000 clones. V shed 0 bases and J 4 bases; nucleotides not matched to a gene: 3. The germline gives CDR1 SGHNT, CDR2 YYREEE (reference sequence). This CDR3 spans 14 amino acids. Concerning this clone: Its matching antigen is unknown.

V usage is TRBV5-4 and J usage is TRBJ1-1, with 7 positions matching TRBD1. The specimen sequenced was PBMCs. This TCR was sampled from a man aged 35 to 55 in good health and CMV-seronegative. The CDR3 nucleotides read TGTGCCAGCAGCTTGGACAGGGGCGGCACTGAAGCTTTCTTT. Translation: CASSLDRGGTEAFF.